The clone carrying this TCR beta chain was found once. Germline V gene data show CDR1 as SGHNT and CDR2 as YYREEE (reference sequence). V shed 10 bases and J shed 3 bases, with 13 bases lying between them. The CDR3 runs to 13 residues. Some clones are missing from TCRdb's copy, which holds only in-frame ones; the method was immunoSEQ multiplex PCR. The sample consists of under 1,100,000 clones, around 75% of them appearing once. These data are taken from a study of shared clonotypes between healthy human individuals. The TCR comes from a man younger than 30 in good health. The chain combines TRBV5-4 with TRBJ2-2; D is perhaps TRBD2 (5 bases). The sequenced sample was memory CD4+ T cells sorted from blood. As to subset: CD45RA-negative fraction. The CDR3 sequence: CAGQRGHTGELFF. CDR3 sequence (DNA): TGTGCCGGGCAAAGAGGGCACACCGGGGAGCTGTTTTTT. Together with reference TRBV5-4 and TRBJ2-2, the CDR3 gives the full variable domain: ETGVTQSPTHLIKTRGQQVTLRCSSQSGHNTVSWYQQALGQGPQFIFQYYREEENGRGNFPPRFSGLQFPNYSSELNVNALELDDSALYLCAGQRGHTGELFFGEGSRLTVL.